The following is a T cell receptor beta chain sequence with its context. Its antigen is undetermined. These data are taken from a study of CD8 T cells in Susac syndrome. Patients with Susac syndrome met diagnostic criteria that were recently defined for definite or probable disease. Negative isolation was applied to CD8+ and CD4+ T cells, and FACS enrichment was applied to TEMRA cells. Study results and limitations: Where Susac syndrome CD4+ T cell repertoires were concerned, no clonal expansion was evident.

RNA amounts of about 0.45 to 1 ug underwent reverse transcription with random hexamers. The TCR beta CDR3 was amplified by immunoSEQ multiplex PCR across 54 Vbeta, 13 Jbeta. TCRdb itself ran the immunoSEQ multiplex PCR reads through MiXCR, one entry per CDR3 protein. The table shows about 240,000 distinct CDR3 sequences, with about 96% occurring only once. Unmatched junction bases numbered 3, after V lost 2 bases and J lost 0 bases. The germline V gene has CDR1 SNHLY and CDR2 FYNNEI. The CDR3 totals 16 residues. The clonotype comes from a human donor with Susac syndrome. The sequencing input was CD4+ T cells from PBMCs. This chain uses TRBV2 with TRBJ2-4; TRBD1 matches at 8 bases. CDR3 sequence: CASSESGGRAKNIQYF. The CDR3 coding sequence is TGTGCCAGCAGTGAATCAGGGGGCCGAGCCAAAAACATTCAGTACTTC.